The sequence of this T cell receptor (beta chain) was determined in a study of blood T cell repertoires in COVID-19. The repertoire was sequenced with immunoSEQ multiplex PCR; TCRdb's copy has only in-frame clones and lacks some. The table records about 270,000 clones, 86% of them present only once. This clone has only a few counts. CDR1 LNHDA and CDR2 SQIVND come from the germline V gene (reference sequence). The CDR3 contains 14 residues. Deletions cut 5 bases from V and 3 bases from J, with 11 bases between. This sequence originates from a woman between 25 and 40 years old with COVID-19, enrolled during active disease. The chain links TRBV19 to TRBJ2-1; D possibly corresponds to TRBD2 (6 bases). Sequenced material: peripheral blood. The CDR3 reads CASSLGDFYNEQFF. CDR3 nucleotide sequence: TGTGCCAGTAGTCTCGGGGACTTCTACAATGAGCAGTTCTTC.